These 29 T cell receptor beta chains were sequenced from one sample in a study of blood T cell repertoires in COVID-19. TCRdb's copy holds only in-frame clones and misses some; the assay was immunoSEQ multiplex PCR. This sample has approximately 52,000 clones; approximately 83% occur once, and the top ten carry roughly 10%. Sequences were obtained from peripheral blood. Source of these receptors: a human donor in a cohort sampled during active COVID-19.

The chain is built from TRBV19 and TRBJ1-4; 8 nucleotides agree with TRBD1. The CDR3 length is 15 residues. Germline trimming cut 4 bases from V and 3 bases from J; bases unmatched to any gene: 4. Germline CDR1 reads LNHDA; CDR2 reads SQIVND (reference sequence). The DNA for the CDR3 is TGTGCCAGTAGTACGCGACAGGGGCCTAATGAAAAACTGTTTTTT. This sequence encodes CASSTRQGPNEKLFF.

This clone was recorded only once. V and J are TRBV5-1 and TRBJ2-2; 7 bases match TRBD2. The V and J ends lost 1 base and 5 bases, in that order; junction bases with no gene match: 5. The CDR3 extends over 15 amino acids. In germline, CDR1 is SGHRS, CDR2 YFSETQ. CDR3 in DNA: TGCGCCAGCAGCTTGAGTCTAGCGGTTACCGGGGAGCTGTTTTTT. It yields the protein CASSLSLAVTGELFF.

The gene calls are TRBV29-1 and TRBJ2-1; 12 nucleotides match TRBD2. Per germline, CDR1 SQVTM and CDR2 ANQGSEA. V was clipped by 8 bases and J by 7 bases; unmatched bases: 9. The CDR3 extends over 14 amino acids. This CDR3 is CSSGGGLAGNEQFF. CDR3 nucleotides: TGCAGCTCTGGGGGTGGACTAGCGGGGAATGAGCAGTTCTTC.

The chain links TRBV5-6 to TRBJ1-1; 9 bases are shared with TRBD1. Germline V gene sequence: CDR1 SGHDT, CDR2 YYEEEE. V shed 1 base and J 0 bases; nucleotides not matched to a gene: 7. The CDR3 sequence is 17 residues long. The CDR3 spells CASSLSRQGGMNTEAFF. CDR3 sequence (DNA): TGTGCCAGCAGCTTGAGCAGACAGGGGGGCATGAACACTGAAGCTTTCTTT.

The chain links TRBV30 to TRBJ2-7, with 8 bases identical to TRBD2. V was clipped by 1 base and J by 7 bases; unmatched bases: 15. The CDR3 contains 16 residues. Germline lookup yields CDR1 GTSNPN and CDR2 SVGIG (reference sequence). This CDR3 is CAWSARGLDSGEEQYF. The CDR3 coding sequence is TGTGCCTGGAGTGCCCGGGGACTAGACAGTGGGGAAGAGCAGTACTTC.

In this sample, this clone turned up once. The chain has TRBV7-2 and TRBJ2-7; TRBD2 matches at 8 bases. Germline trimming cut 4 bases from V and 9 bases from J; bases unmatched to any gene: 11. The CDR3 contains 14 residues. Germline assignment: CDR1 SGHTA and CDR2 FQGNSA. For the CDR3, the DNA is TGTGCCAGCAGCTCCCTCGGGGGACTAGTGGGGCAGTACTTC. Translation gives CASSSLGGLVGQYF.

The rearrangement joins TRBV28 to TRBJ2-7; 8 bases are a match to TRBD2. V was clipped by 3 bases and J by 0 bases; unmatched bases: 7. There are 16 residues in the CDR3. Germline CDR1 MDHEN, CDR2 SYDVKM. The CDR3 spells CASSFNLAGLSYEQYF. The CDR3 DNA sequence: TGTGCCAGCAGTTTCAACTTAGCGGGGCTCTCCTACGAGCAGTACTTC.

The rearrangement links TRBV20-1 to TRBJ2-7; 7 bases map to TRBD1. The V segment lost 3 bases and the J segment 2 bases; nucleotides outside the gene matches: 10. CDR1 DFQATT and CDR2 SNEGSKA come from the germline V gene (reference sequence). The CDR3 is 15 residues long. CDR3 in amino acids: CSASIVGQVPYEQYF. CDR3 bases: TGCAGTGCTAGTATAGTTGGACAGGTGCCCTACGAGCAGTACTTC.

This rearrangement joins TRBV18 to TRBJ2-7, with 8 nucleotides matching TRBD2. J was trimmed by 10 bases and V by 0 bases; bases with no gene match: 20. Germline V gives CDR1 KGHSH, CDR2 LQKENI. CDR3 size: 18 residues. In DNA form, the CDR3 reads TGTGCCAGCTCACCACCGCTTCAGGGAGCGGGAGTCGGGAATATCCAGTACTTC. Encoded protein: CASSPPLQGAGVGNIQYF.

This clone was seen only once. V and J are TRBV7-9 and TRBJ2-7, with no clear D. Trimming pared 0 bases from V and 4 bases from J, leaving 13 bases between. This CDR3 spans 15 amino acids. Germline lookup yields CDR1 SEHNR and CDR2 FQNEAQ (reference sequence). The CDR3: CASSLAGRDGYEQYF. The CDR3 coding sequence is TGTGCCAGCAGCTTAGCAGGCCGCGACGGGTACGAGCAGTACTTC.

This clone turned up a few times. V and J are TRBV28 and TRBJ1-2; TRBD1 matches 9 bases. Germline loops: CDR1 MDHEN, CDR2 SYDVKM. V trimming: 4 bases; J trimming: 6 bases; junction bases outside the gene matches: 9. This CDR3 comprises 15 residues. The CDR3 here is CASSSPGTGNNGYTF. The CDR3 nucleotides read TGTGCCAGCAGTTCGCCCGGGACAGGGAACAATGGCTACACCTTC.

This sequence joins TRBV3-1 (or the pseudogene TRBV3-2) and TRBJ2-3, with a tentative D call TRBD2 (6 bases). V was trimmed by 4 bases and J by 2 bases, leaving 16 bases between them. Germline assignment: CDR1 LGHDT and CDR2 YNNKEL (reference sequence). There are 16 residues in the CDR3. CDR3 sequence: CASSRLGGGVTDTQYF. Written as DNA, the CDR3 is TGTGCCAGCAGCCGGCTGGGGGGAGGTGTCACAGATACGCAGTATTTT.

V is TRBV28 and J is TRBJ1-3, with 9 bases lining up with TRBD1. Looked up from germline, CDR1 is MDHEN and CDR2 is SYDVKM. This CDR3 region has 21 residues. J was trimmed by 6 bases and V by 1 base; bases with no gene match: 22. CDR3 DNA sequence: TGTGCCAGCAGTTTATTGGTGGGACAGGGCTTCTTGGGATCCTGGGAAAACACCATATATTTT. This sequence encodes CASSLLVGQGFLGSWENTIYF.

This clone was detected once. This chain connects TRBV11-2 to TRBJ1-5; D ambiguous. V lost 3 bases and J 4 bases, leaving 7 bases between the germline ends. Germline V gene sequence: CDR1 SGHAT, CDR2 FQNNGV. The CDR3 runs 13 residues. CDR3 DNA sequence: TGTGCCAGCAGCTTTTCGGGTAATCAGCCCCAGCATTTT. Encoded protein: CASSFSGNQPQHF.

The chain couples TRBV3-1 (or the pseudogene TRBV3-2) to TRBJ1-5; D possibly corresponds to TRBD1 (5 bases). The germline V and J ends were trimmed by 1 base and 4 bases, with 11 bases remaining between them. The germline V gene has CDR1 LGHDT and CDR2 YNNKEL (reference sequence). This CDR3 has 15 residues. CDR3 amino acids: CASSQVSGPNQPQHF. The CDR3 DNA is TGTGCCAGCAGCCAAGTATCAGGGCCAAATCAGCCCCAGCATTTT.

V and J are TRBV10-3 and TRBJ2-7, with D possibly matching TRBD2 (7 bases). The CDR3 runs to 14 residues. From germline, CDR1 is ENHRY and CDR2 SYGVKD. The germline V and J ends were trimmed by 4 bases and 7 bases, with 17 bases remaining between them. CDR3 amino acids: CAISVLGGAGEQYF. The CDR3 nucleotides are TGTGCCATCAGTGTCCTGGGGGGGGCAGGGGAGCAGTACTTC.

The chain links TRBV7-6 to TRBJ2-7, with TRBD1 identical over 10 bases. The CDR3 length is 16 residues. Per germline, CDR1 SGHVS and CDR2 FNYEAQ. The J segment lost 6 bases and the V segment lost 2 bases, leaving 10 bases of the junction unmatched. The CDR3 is CASSLSPPGTGVEQYF. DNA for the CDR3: TGTGCCAGCAGCTTATCCCCCCCCGGGACAGGGGTCGAGCAGTACTTC.

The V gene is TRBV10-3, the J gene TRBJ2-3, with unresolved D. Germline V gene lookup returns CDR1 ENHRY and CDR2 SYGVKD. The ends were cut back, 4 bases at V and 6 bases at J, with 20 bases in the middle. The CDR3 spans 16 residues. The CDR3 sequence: CAISGSWVKGGDTQYF. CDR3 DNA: TGTGCCATCAGTGGGTCATGGGTAAAAGGCGGTGATACGCAGTATTTT.

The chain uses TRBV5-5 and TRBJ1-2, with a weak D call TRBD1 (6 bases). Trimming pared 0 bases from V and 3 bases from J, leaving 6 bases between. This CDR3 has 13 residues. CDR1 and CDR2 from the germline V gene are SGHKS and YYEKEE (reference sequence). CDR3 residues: CASSLDRDYGYTF. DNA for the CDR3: TGTGCCAGCAGCTTGGACAGGGACTATGGCTACACCTTC.

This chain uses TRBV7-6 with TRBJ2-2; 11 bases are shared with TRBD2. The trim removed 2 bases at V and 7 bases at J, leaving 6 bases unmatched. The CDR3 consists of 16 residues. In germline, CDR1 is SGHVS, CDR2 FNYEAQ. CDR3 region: CASSLLAGGIHGELFF. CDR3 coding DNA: TGTGCCAGCAGCTTATTAGCGGGAGGGATCCACGGGGAGCTGTTTTTT.

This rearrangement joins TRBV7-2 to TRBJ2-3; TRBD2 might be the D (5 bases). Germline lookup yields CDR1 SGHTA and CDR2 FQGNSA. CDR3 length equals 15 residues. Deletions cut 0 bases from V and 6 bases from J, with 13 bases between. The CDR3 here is CASSLADRGWDTQYF. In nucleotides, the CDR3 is TGTGCCAGCAGCTTAGCGGATCGGGGATGGGATACGCAGTATTTT.

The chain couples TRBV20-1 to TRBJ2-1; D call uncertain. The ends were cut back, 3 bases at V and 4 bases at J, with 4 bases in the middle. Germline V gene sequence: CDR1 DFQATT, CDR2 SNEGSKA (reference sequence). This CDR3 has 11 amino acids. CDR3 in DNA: TGCAGTGCTAGGAGATACAATGAGCAGTTCTTC. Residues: CSARRYNEQFF.

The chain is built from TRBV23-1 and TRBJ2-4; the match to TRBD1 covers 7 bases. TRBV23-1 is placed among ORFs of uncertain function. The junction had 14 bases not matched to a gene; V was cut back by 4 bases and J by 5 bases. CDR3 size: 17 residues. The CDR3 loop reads CASSRDPMTGLENIQYF. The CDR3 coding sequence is TGCGCCAGCAGTCGAGACCCCATGACAGGGTTGGAAAACATTCAGTACTTC.

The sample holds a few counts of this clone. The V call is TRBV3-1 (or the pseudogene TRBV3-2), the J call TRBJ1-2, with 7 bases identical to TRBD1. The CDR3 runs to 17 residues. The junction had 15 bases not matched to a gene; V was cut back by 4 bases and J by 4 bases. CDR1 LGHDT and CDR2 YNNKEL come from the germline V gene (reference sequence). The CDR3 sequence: CASSRRGIGGAFYGYTF. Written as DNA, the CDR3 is TGTGCCAGCAGCCGGCGCGGTATAGGGGGCGCATTCTATGGCTACACCTTC.

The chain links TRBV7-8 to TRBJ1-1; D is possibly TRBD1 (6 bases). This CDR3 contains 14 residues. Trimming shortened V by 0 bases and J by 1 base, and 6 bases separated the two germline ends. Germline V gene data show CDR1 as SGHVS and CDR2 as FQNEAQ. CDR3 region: CASSLATGNTEAFF. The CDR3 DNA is TGTGCCAGCAGCTTAGCGACAGGGAACACTGAAGCTTTCTTT.

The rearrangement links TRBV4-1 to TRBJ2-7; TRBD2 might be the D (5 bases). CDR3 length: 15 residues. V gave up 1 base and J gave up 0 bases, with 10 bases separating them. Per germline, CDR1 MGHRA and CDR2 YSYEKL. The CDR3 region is CASSQVSGNSYEQYF. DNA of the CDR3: TGCGCCAGCAGCCAAGTTTCCGGGAACTCCTACGAGCAGTACTTC.

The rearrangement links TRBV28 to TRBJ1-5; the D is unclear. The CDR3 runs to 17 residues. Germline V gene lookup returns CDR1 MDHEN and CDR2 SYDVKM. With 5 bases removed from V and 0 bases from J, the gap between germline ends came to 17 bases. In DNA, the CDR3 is TGTGCCAGCAGTGCCGGGTCTTATCTGTATAGCAATCAGCCCCAGCATTTT. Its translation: CASSAGSYLYSNQPQHF. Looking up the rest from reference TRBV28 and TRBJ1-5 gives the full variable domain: DVKVTQSSRYLVKRTGEKVFLECVQDMDHENMFWYRQDPGLGLRLIYFSYDVKMKEKGDIPEGYSVSREKKERFSLILESASTNQTSMYLCASSAGSYLYSNQPQHFGDGTRLSIL.

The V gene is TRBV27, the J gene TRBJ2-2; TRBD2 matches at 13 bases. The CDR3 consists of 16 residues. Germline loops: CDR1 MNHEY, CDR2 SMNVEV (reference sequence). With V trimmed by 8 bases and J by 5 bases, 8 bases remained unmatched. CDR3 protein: CASLGLAGYRTGELFF. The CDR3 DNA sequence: TGTGCCAGCCTGGGACTAGCGGGATATAGGACCGGGGAGCTGTTTTTT.

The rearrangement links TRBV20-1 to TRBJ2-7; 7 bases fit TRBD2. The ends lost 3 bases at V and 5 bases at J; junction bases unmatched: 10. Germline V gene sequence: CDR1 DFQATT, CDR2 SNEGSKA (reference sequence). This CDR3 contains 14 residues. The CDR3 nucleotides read TGCAGTGCTAGTGGCGCGGGAGTGAGCCACGAGCAGTACTTC. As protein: CSASGAGVSHEQYF.